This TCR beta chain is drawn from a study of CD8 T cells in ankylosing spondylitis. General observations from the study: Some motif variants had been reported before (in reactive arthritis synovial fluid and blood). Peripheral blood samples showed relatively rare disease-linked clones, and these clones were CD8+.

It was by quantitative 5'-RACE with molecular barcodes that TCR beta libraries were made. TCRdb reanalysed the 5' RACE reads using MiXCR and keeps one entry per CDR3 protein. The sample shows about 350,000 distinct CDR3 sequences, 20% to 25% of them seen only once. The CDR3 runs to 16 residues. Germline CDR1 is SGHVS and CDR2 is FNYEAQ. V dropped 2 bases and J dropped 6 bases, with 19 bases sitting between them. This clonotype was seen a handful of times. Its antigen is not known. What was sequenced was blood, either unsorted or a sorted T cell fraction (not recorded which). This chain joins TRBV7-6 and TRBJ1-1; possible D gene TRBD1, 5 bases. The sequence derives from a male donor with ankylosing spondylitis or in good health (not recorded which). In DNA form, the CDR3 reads TGTGCCAGCAGCTTAAACACTCGTGGCAGGGCGTCTGAAGCTTTCTTT. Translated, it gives CASSLNTRGRASEAFF.